The source of this TCR beta chain is a study of graft-versus-host responses after intestinal transplantation. Study overall: Transplant types were multivisceral, liver-intestinal, or isolated intestinal. Anti-thymocyte globulin induction, then tacrolimus and steroids for about 3 years, went to all recipients. Study-wide findings and caveats: Declines in HvG clones occurring early post-transplant were associated with peak circulating GvH clone levels. Individuals carrying graft-donor T cell macrochimerism showed high graft-versus-host to host-versus-graft clonal ratios in allografts.

The CDR3 sequence is 14 residues long. Per germline, CDR1 MNHNY and CDR2 SVGAGI (reference sequence). The J segment lost 5 bases and the V segment lost 0 bases, leaving 2 bases of the junction unmatched. TCRdb's table, derived via immunoSEQ multiplex PCR, lists solely in-frame clones and lacks some. The repertoire holds about 120,000 clones, with roughly 95% as singletons. Details on this clone: Its antigen is currently unknown.

This chain uses TRBV6-6 with TRBJ1-1; 8 bases fit TRBD1. Material: unstimulated CD8+ T cells sorted from spleen or lymph node cells, obtained before intestinal transplant. The receptor was isolated from a human donor who received an intestinal transplant. The CDR3 loop reads CASSYSTGATEAFF. The CDR3 region has the DNA TGTGCCAGCAGTTACTCGACAGGGGCGACTGAAGCTTTCTTT.